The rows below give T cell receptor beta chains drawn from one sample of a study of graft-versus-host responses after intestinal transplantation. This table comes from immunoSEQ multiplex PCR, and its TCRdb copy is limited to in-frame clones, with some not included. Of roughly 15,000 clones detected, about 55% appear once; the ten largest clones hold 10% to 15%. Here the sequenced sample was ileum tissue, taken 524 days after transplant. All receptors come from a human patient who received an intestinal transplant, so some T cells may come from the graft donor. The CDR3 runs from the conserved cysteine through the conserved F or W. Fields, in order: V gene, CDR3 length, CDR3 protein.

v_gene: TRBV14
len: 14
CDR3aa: CASSQDLGGGELFF

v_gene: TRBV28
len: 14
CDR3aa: CASSLRSGSPEAFF

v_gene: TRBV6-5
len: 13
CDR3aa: CASSRDRGQPQHF

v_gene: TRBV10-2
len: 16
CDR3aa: CAISESVPLAGDEQYF

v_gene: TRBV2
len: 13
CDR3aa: CASSEVGAGELFF

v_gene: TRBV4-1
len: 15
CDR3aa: CASSQVTGSSYEQYF

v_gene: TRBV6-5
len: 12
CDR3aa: CASRGSDNEQFF

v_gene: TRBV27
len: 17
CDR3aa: CASSWGLAGGSGNEQFF

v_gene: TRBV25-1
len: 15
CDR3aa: CASRPQEYSGNTIYF

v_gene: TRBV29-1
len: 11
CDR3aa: CSVPFPGGYTF

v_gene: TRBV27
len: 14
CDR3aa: CASSPRPDRGLAYF

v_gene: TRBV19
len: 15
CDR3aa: CASSIGLAGGNEQFF

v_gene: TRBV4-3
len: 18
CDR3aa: CASSQESDGGALSGELFF

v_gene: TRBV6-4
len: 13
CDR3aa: CASSYEANYGYTF

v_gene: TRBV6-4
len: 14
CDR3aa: CASSDSDRGTEAFF

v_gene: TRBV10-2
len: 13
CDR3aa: CASTPGGYYGYTF

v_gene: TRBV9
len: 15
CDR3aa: CASSVGDRVGDTQYF

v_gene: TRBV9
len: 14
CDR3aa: CASSAGAMNTEAFF

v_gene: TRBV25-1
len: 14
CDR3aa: CASSETIEGDTQYF

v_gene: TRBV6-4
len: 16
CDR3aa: CAISESVPLAGDEQYF

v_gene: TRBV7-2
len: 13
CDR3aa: CASTTGQHNEQFF

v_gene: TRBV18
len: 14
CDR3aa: CASRRGLDNSPLHF

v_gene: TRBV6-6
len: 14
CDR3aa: CASSRQGATYEQYF

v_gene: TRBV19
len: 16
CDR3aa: CASSVTGAGYQETQYF

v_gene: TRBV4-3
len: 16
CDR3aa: CASSQEQGFTVNEQYF

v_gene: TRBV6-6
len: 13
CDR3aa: CAGRQGLNTEAFF

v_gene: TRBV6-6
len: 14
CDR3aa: CASSYGTGVNEQYF

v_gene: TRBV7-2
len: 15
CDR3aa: CASSLTGWLNTEAFF

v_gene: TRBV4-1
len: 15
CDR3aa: CASSQEGASGGGYTF

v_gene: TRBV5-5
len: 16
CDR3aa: CASSLNPGEKDTEAFF

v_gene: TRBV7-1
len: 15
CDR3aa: CASSLAPGQGSPLHF

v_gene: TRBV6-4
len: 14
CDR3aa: CASTEGDGPYEQYF

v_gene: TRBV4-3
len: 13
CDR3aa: CASSQDGGYGYTF

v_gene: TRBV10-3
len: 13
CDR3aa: CAISTARWEKLFF

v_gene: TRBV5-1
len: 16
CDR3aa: CASSFRAGGKVGELFF

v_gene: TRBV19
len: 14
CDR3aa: CASTDRRGHYGYTF